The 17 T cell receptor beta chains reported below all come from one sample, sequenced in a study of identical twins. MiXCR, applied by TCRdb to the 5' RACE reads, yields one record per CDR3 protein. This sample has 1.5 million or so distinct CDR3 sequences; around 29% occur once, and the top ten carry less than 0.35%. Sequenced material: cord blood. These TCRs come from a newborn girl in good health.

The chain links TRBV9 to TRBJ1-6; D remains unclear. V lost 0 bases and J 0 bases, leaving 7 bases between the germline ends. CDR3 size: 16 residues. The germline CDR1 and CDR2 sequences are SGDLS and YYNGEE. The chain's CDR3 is CASSVDPSSYNSPLHF. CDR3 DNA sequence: TGTGCCAGCAGCGTAGATCCGAGCTCCTATAATTCACCCCTCCACTTT.

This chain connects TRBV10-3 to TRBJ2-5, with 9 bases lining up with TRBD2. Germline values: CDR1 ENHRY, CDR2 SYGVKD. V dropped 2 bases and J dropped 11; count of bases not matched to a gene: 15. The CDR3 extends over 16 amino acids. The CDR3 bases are TGTGCCATCAGTGAGCTGGCTAGCGGGAAGGAGAATGAGCAGTACTTC. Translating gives CAISELASGKENEQYF.

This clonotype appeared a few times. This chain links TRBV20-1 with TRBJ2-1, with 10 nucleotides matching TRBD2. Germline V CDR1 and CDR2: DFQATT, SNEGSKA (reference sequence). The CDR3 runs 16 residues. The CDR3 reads CRTYLAGGSSYNEQFF. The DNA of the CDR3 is TGCAGGACCTATTTAGCGGGAGGAAGCTCCTACAATGAGCAGTTCTTC.

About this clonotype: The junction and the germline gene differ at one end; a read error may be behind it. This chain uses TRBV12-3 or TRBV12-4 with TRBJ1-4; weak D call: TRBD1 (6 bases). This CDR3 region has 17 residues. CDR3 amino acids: CASSYKGRGPYREKLFF. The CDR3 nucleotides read TGTGCCAGCAGTTATAAGGGCAGGGGCCCCTATAGGGAAAAGCTGTTTTTT.

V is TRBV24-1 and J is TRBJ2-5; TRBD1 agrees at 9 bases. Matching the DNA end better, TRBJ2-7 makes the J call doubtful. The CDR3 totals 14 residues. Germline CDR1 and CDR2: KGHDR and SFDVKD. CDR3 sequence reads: CATSDPGQGNEQYF. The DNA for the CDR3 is TGTGCCACCAGTGATCCGGGACAGGGTAACGAGCAGTACTTC.

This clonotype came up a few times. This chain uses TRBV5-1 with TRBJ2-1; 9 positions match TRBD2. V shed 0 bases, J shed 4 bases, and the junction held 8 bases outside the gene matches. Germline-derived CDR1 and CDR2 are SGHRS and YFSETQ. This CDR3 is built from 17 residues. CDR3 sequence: CASSLAASGDVYNEQFF. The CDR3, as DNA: TGCGCCAGCAGCTTGGCAGCTAGCGGGGATGTGTACAATGAGCAGTTCTTC.

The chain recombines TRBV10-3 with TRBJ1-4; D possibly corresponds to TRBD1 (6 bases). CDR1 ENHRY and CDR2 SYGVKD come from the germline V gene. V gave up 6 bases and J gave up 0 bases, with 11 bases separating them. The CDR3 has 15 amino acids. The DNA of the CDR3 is TGTGCCATCAGACAGGGCTTAACAACTAATGAAAAACTGTTTTTT. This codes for CAIRQGLTTNEKLFF.

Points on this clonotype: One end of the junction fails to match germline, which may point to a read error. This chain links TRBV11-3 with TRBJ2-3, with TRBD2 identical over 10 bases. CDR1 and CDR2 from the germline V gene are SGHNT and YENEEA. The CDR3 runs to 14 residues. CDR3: CASSLDLAGDAQYF. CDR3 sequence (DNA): TGTGCCAGCAGCTTAGATCTAGCGGGAGATGCGCAGTATTTT.

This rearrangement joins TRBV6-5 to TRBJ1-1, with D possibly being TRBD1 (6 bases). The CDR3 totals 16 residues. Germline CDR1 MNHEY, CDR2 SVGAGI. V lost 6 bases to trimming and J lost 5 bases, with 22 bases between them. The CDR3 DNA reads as TGTGCCAGCAGCCCACGGGGGATACAGGGTAGGACTGAAGCTTTCTTT. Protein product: CASSPRGIQGRTEAFF.

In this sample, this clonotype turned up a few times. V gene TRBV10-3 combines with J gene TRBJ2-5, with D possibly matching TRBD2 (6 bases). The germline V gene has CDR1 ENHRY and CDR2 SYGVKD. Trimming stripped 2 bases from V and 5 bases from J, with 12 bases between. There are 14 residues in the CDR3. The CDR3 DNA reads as TGTGCCATCAGTGAGCGGGAGCAGTGGGAGACCCAGTACTTC. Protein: CAISEREQWETQYF.

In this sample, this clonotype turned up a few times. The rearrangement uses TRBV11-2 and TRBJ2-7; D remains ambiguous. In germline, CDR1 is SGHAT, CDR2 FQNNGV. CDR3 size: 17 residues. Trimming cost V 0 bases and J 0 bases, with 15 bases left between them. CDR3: CASSLEKVWRYSYEQYF. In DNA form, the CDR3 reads TGTGCCAGCAGCTTAGAAAAGGTTTGGAGATACTCCTACGAGCAGTACTTC. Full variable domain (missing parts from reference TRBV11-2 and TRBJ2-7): EAGVAQSPRYKIIEKRQSVAFWCNPISGHATLYWYQQILGQGPKLLIQFQNNGVVDDSQLPKDRFSAERLKGVDSTLKIQPAKLEDSAVYLCASSLEKVWRYSYEQYFGPGTRLTVT.

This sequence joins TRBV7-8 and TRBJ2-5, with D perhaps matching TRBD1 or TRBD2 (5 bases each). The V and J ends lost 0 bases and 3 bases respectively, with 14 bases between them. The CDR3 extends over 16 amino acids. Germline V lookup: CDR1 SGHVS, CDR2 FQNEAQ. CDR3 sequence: CASSLARVRGEETQYF. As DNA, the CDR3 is TGTGCCAGCAGCTTAGCGCGAGTGAGGGGCGAAGAGACCCAGTACTTC.

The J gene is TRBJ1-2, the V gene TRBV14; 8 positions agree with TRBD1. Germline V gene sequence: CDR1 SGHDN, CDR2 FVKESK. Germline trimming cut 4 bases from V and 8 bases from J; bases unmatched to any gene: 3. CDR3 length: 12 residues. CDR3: CASSRWTGGYTF. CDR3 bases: TGTGCCAGCAGCCGCTGGACAGGGGGCTACACCTTC.

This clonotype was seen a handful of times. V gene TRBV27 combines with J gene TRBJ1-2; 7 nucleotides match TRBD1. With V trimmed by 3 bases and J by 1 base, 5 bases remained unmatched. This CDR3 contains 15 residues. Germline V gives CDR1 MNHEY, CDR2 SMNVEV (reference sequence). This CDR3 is CASSLTGIINYGYTF. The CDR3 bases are TGTGCCAGCAGTTTGACAGGGATCATTAACTATGGCTACACCTTC.

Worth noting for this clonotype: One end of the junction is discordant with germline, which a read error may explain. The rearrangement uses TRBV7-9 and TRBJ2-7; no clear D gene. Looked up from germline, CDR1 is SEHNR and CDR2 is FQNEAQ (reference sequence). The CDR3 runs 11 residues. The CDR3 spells CSSSQNYEQYF. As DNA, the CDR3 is TGTTCCAGCAGCCAGAATTACGAGCAGTACTTC.

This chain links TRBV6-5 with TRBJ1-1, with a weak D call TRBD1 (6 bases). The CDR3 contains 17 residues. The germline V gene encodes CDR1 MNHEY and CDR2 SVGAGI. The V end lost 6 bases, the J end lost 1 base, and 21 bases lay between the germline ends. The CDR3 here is CASSRRFDRRGNTEAFF. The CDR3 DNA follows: TGTGCCAGCAGCCGAAGGTTCGACAGGCGGGGGAACACTGAAGCTTTCTTT.

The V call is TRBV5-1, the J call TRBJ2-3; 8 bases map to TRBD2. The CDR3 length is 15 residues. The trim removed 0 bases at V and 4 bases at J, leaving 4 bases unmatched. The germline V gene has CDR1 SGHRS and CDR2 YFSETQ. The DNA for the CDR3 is TGCGCCAGCAGCTTGGGGGGCGGGGGGCCAGATACGCAGTATTTT. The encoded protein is CASSLGGGGPDTQYF.